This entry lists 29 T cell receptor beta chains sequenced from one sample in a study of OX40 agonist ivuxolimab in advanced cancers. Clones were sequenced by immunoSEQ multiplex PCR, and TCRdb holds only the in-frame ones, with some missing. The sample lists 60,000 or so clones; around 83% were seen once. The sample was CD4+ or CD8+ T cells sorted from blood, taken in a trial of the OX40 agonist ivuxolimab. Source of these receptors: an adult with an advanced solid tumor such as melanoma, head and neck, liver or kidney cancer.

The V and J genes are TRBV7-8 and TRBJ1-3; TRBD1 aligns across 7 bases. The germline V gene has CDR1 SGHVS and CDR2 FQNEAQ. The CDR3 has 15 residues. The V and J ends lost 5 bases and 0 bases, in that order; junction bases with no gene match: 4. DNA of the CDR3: TGTGCCAGCAGCCGCGGGACAGTCTCTGGAAACACCATATATTTT. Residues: CASSRGTVSGNTIYF.

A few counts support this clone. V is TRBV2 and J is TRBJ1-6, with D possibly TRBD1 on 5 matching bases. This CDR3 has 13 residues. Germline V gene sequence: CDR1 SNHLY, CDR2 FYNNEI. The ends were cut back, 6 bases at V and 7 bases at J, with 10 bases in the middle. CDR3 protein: CASRSTGNSPLHF. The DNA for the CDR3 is TGTGCCAGCAGGTCCACAGGAAATTCACCCCTCCACTTT.

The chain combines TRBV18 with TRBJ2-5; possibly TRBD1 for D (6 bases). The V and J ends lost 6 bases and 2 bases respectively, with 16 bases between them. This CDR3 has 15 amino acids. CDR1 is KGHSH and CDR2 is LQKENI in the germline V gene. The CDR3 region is CASSAQQGVQETQYF. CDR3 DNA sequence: TGTGCCAGCTCGGCACAACAGGGCGTTCAAGAGACCCAGTACTTC. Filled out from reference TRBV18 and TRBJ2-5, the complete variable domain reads NAGVMQNPRHLVRRRGQEARLRCSPMKGHSHVYWYRQLPEEGLKFMVYLQKENIIDESGMPKERFSAEFPKEGPSILRIQQVVRGDSAAYFCASSAQQGVQETQYFGPGTRLLVL.

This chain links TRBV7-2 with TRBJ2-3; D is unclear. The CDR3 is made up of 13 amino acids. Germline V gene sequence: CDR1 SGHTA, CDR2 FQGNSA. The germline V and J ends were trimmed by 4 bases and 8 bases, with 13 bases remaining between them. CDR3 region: CASSSPVVRTQYF. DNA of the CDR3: TGTGCCAGCAGCTCCCCTGTAGTGCGTACGCAGTATTTT.

The CDR3 nucleotides are TGTGCCAGTGAGGAATTTCGGAATTCACCCCTCCACTTT. This encodes CASEEFRNSPLHF. The rearrangement joins TRBV19 to TRBJ1-6; D unresolved. CDR1 is LNHDA and CDR2 is SQIVND in the germline V gene (reference sequence). This CDR3 has 13 amino acids. V dropped 8 bases and J dropped 7 bases, with 12 bases sitting between them.

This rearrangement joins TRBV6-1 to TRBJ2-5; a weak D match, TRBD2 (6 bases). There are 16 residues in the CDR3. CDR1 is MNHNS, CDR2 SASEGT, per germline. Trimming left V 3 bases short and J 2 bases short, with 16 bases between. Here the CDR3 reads CASSEGKRVPQETQYF. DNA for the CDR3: TGTGCCAGCAGTGAGGGCAAGCGGGTTCCTCAAGAGACCCAGTACTTC.

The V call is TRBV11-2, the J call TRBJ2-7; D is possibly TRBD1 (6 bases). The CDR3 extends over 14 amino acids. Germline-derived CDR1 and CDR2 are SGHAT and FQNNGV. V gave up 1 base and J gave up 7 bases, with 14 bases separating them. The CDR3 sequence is CASSLARGTGEQYF. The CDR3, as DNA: TGTGCCAGCAGCTTAGCTAGGGGGACGGGAGAGCAGTACTTC.

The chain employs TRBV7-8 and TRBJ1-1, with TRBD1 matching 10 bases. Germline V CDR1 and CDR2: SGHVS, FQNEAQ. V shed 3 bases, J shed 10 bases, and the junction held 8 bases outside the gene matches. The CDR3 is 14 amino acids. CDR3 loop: CASSFQDRGRRAFF. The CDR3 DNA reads TGTGCCAGCAGCTTCCAAGACAGGGGGCGACGAGCTTTCTTT.

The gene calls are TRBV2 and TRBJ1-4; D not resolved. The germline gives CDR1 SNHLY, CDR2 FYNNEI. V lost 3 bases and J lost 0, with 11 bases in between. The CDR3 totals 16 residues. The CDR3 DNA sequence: TGTGCCAGCAGTGATGTTATGGCCTCAACTAATGAAAAACTGTTTTTT. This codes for CASSDVMASTNEKLFF.

CDR3 in amino acids: CASSLDRISGNTIYF. CDR3 DNA sequence: TGCGCCAGCAGCCTTGACCGGATCTCTGGAAACACCATATATTTT. The chain employs TRBV5-1 and TRBJ1-3; D is ambiguous. The CDR3 extends over 15 amino acids. V was cut by 4 bases and J by 0 bases, with 11 bases left in between. Germline CDR1 and CDR2: SGHRS and YFSETQ.

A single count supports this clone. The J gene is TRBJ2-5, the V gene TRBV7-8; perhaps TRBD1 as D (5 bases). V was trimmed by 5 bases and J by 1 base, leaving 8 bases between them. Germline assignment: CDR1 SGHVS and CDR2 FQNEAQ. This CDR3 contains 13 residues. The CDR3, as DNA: TGTGCCAGCAGCGGGGCCAGCCAAGAGACCCAGTACTTC. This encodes CASSGASQETQYF.

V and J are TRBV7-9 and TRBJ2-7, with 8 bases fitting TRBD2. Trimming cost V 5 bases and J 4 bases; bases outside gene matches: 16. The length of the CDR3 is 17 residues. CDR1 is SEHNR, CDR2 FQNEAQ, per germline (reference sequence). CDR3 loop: CASSPRGGSGVIYEQYF. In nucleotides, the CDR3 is TGTGCCAGCAGCCCCCGCGGGGGTAGCGGGGTGATTTACGAGCAGTACTTC.

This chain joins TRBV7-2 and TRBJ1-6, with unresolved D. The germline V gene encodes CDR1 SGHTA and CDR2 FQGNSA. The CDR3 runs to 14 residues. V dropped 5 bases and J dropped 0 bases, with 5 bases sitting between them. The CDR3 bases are TGTGCCAGCAGCCTGAGCTCCTATAATTCACCCCTCCACTTT. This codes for CASSLSSYNSPLHF.

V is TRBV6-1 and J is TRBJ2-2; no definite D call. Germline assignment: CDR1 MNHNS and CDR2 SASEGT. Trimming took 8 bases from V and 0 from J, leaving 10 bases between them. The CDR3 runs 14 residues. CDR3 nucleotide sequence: TGTGCCAGCTCTGTCAGGACGAACACCGGGGAGCTGTTTTTT. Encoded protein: CASSVRTNTGELFF.

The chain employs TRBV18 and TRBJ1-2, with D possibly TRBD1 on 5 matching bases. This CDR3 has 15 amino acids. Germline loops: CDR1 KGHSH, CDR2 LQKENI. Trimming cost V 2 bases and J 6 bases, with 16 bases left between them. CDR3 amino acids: CASSPTRPGMDGYTF. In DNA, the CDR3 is TGTGCCAGCTCACCAACGCGGCCAGGGATGGATGGCTACACCTTC.

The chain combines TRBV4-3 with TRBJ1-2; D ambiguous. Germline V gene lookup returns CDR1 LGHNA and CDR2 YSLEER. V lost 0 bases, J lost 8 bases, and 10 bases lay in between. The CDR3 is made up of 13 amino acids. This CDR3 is CASSQDFRTGYTF. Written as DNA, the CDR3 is TGCGCCAGCAGCCAAGACTTTCGGACGGGCTACACCTTC.

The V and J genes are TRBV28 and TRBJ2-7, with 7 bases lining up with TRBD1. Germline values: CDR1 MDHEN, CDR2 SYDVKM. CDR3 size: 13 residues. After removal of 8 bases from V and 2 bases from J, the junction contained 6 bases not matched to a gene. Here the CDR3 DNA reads TGTGCCAGCGTGGACAGGCTACCCTACGAGCAGTACTTC. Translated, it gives CASVDRLPYEQYF. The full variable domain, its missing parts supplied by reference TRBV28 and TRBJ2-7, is DVKVTQSSRYLVKRTGEKVFLECVQDMDHENMFWYRQDPGLGLRLIYFSYDVKMKEKGDIPEGYSVSREKKERFSLILESASTNQTSMYLCASVDRLPYEQYFGPGTRLTVT.

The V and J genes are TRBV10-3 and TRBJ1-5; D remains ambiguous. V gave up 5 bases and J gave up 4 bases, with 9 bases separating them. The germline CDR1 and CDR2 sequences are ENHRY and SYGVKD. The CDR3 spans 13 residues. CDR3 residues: CAISPDQNQPQHF. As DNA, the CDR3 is TGTGCCATCAGTCCCGACCAAAATCAGCCCCAGCATTTT.

The CDR3, as DNA: TGTGCCAGCAGCTTAGCTCCGGGGGGGTATGGCTACACCTTC. It is translated as CASSLAPGGYGYTF. This chain connects TRBV7-6 to TRBJ1-2; D is possibly TRBD1 (5 bases). This CDR3 is 14 amino acids long. With 0 bases removed from V and 5 bases from J, the gap between germline ends came to 10 bases. CDR1 is SGHVS and CDR2 is FNYEAQ in the germline V gene.

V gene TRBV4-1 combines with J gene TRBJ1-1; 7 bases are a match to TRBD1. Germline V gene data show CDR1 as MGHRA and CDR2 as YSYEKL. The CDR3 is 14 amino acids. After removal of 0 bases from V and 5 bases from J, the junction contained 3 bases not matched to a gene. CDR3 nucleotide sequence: TGCGCCAGCAGCCAAGATGACAGGGTAACTGAAGCTTTCTTT. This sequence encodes CASSQDDRVTEAFF.

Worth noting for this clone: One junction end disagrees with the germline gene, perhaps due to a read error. CDR3: CANSYMTGASLPGNTIYF. The CDR3 region has the DNA TGTGCCAACAGTTATATGACAGGGGCAAGCCTTCCGGGAAACACCATATATTTT. The chain combines TRBV28 with TRBJ1-3; 8 nucleotides match TRBD1. This CDR3 has 18 residues. Germline values: CDR1 MDHEN, CDR2 SYDVKM. The variable domain in full, completed from reference TRBV28 and TRBJ1-3, reads DVKVTQSSRYLVKRTGEKVFLECVQDMDHENMFWYRQDPGLGLRLIYFSYDVKMKEKGDIPEGYSVSREKKERFSLILESASTNQTSMYLCANSYMTGASLPGNTIYFGEGSWLTVV.

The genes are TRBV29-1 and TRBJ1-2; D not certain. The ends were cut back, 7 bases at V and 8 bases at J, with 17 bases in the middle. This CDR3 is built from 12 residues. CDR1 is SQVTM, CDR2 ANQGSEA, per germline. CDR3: CSGRSGEHGYTF. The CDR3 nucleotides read TGCAGCGGACGGAGTGGGGAGCACGGCTACACCTTC. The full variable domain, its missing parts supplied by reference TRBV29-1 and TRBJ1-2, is SAVISQKPSRDICQRGTSLTIQCQVDSQVTMMFWYRQQPGQSLTLIATANQGSEATYESGFVIDKFPISRPNLTFSTLTVSNMSPEDSSIYLCSGRSGEHGYTFGSGTRLTVV.

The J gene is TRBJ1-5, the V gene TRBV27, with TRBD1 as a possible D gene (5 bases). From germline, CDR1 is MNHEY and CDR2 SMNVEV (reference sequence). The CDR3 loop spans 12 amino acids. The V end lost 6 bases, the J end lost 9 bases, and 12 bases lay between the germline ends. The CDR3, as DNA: TGTGCCAGCAGAACAGGATCTGGGCCCCAGCATTTT. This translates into CASRTGSGPQHF.

DNA for the CDR3: TGCGCCAGCAGCTCATTGGGGACAGGCCTTAGCACAGATACGCAGTATTTT. Protein product: CASSSLGTGLSTDTQYF. The V call is TRBV5-1, the J call TRBJ2-3; 8 positions agree with TRBD1. Losses at the gene ends were 3 bases for V and 0 bases for J; bases not matched to a gene: 9. CDR3 length equals 17 residues. Looked up from germline, CDR1 is SGHRS and CDR2 is YFSETQ.

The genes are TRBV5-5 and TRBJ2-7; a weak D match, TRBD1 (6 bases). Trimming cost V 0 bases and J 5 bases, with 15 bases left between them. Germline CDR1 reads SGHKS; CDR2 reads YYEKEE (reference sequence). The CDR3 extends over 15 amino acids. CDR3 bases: TGTGCCAGCAGCTTGGCCACAGGGCAAGGCGACGAGCAGTACTTC. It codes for CASSLATGQGDEQYF.

The CDR3 DNA reads as TGTGCCAGCAGCGAGGGCGGATGGGGGGAGACCCAGTACTTC. Its translation: CASSEGGWGETQYF. This sequence joins TRBV9 and TRBJ2-5; D possibly matches TRBD1 or TRBD2 (5 bases each). Germline-derived CDR1 and CDR2 are SGDLS and YYNGEE. The V gene lost 3 bases and the J gene lost 5 bases, with 14 bases spanning the gap. This CDR3 contains 14 residues. Supplemented by reference TRBV9 and TRBJ2-5, the full variable domain reads DSGVTQTPKHLITATGQRVTLRCSPRSGDLSVYWYQQSLDQGLQFLIQYYNGEERAKGNILERFSAQQFPDLHSELNLSSLELGDSALYFCASSEGGWGETQYFGPGTRLLVL.

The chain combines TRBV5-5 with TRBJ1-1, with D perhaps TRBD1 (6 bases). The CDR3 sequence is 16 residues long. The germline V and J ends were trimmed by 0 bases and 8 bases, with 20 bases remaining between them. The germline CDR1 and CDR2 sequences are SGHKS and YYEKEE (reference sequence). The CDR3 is CASSLDSAGVSREAFF. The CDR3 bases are TGTGCCAGCAGCTTGGACTCGGCAGGGGTTTCGAGGGAAGCTTTCTTT. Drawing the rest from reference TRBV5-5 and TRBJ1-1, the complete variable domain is DAGVTQSPTHLIKTRGQQVTLRCSPISGHKSVSWYQQVLGQGPQFIFQYYEKEERGRGNFPDRFSARQFPNYSSELNVNALLLGDSALYLCASSLDSAGVSREAFFGQGTRLTVV.

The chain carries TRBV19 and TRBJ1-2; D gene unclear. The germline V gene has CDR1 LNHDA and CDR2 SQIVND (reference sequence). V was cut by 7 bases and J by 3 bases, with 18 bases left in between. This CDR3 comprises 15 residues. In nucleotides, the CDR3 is TGTGCCAGTATCGGGAGGGCGGCCAGCGACTATGGCTACACCTTC. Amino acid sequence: CASIGRAASDYGYTF.

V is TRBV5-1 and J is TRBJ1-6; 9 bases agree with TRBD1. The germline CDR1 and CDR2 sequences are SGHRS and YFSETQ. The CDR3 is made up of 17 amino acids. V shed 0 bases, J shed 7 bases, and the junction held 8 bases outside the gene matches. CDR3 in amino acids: CASSLVQGALENSPLHF. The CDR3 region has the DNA TGCGCCAGCAGCTTGGTACAGGGGGCGCTGGAGAATTCACCCCTCCACTTT.